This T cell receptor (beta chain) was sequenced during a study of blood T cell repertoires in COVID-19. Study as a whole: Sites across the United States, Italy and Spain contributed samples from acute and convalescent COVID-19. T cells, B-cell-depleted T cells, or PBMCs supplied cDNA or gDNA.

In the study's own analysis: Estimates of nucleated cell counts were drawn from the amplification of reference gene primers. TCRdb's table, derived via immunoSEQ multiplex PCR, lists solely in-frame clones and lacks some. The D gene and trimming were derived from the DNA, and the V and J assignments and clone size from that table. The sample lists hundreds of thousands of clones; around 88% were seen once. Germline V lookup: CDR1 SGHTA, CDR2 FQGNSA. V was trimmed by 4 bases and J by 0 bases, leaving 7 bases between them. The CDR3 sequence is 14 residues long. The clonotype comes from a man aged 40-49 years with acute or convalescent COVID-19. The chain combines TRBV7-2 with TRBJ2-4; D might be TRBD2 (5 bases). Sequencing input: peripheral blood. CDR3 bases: TGTGCCAGCAGCTATGGACTAGCCAAAAACATTCAGTACTTC. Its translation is CASSYGLAKNIQYF.